These T cell receptor beta chains were read from a single sample in a study of T cells after yellow fever vaccination. Using its own MiXCR run on the 5' RACE reads, TCRdb lists one record per CDR3 protein. Here the sample spans about 320,000 distinct CDR3 sequences, about 12% being singletons. The sequencing here drew on CD4+ T cells sorted from PBMCs, taken 15 days after the yellow fever booster vaccination. These TCRs come from a man younger than 30 who received the YFV17D yellow fever vaccine. The CDR3 runs from the conserved cysteine through the conserved F or W. The D gene is left open where the match is weak. For some rows the clone size is stated as once, few or many, or as a class when expanded; others skip it.

clone_size d_call j_call v_call cdr3_aa cdr3_nt
. . TRBJ2-3 TRBV11-2 CASRPQPADTQYF TGTGCCAGCAGACCTCAGCCGGCAGATACGCAGTATTTT
. TRBD2 TRBJ2-7 TRBV5-1 CASSSGLAGAGEQYF TGCGCCAGCAGCTCCGGACTAGCGGGGGCCGGGGAGCAGTACTTC
. TRBD2 TRBJ2-2 TRBV12-3/TRBV12-4 CASSPLAGVTGELFF TGTGCCAGCAGTCCACTAGCGGGGGTCACCGGGGAGCTGTTTTTT
. . TRBJ2-1 TRBV2 CASSATGGAYNEQFF TGTGCCAGCAGTGCGACAGGTGGGGCCTACAATGAGCAGTTCTTC
many . TRBJ1-4 TRBV10-2 CASSVDSREKLFF TGCGCCAGCAGTGTAGACAGCCGTGAAAAACTGTTTTTT
few . TRBJ1-1 TRBV5-1 CASSGNPGNTEAFF TGCGCCAGCAGCGGAAACCCAGGGAACACTGAAGCTTTCTTT
. . TRBJ2-7 TRBV18 CASSPRPGLTGSDYEQYF TGTGCCAGCTCACCACGCCCTGGCCTTACAGGGTCCGACTACGAGCAGTACTTC
. TRBD2 TRBJ2-3 TRBV5-1 CASSRAGGRADTQYF TGCGCCAGCAGCCGGGCGGGGGGGCGAGCAGATACGCAGTATTTT
many . TRBJ1-5 TRBV20-1 CSAKAGYSENQPQHF TGCAGTGCCAAAGCGGGGTACTCGGAGAATCAGCCCCAGCATTTT
. . TRBJ1-6 TRBV4-1 CASSRVPPSPLHF TGCGCCAGCAGCCGGGTCCCCCCCTCACCCCTCCACTTT
many . TRBJ1-5 TRBV20-1 CSVSPGSNQPQHF TGCAGTGTATCCCCGGGTAGCAATCAGCCCCAGCATTTT
few . TRBJ2-2 TRBV4-3 CASSVGGGSTGELFF TGCGCCAGCAGCGTAGGTGGGGGTAGCACCGGGGAGCTGTTTTTT
. . TRBJ1-4 TRBV10-3 CAISGTNEKLFF TGTGCCATCAGTGGTACTAATGAAAAACTGTTTTTT
. . TRBJ2-2 TRBV5-1 CASGLSTLKAGELFF TGCGCCAGCGGCCTATCCACCCTGAAAGCCGGGGAGCTGTTTTTT
few . TRBJ2-3 TRBV9 CASSFSGNSGSTDTQYF TGTGCCAGCAGCTTCAGTGGGAATAGCGGAAGCACAGATACGCAGTATTTT
many TRBD1 TRBJ2-1 TRBV6-5 CASSLMPGTGGYNEQFF TGTGCCAGCAGTTTAATGCCCGGGACAGGGGGGTACAATGAGCAGTTCTTC
few TRBD1 TRBJ1-4 TRBV9 CASSVGTGDRQLFF TGTGCCAGCAGCGTAGGGACAGGGGACCGACAACTGTTTTTT
. . TRBJ2-7 TRBV10-3 CATSTPGHNYEQYF TGTGCCACCTCTACACCGGGACATAACTACGAGCAGTACTTC
few . TRBJ2-5 TRBV12-3/TRBV12-4 CASSLTSRVETQYF TGTGCCAGCAGTTTAACTAGCAGGGTGGAGACCCAGTACTTC
few . TRBJ1-2 TRBV4-2 CASSQDIFTGPRDGYTF TGTGCCAGCAGCCAAGATATTTTTACAGGTCCGAGGGATGGCTACACCTTC
few TRBD2 TRBJ2-3 TRBV11-2 CASSLVLAGTDTQYF TGTGCCAGCAGCTTAGTACTAGCGGGCACAGATACGCAGTATTTT
few . TRBJ2-1 TRBV21-1 CASTRQGAYNEQFF TGTGCCAGCACCAGACAGGGGGCTTACAATGAGCAGTTCTTC
. TRBD2 TRBJ2-5 TRBV7-2 CASSPRRTRRETQYF TGTGCCAGCAGTCCCAGGAGGACTAGGAGAGAGACCCAGTACTTC
. . TRBJ2-7 TRBV7-2 CASSYGGRDRNYEQYF TGTGCCAGCAGCTACGGCGGGCGGGACAGAAACTACGAGCAGTACTTC
few . TRBJ1-6 TRBV4-3 CASSSQGKDGPLHF TGCGCCAGCAGCTCCCAGGGGAAGGACGGACCCCTCCACTTT
. . TRBJ2-3 TRBV18 CASSPLGEDTQYF TGTGCCAGCTCACCGTTAGGGGAAGATACGCAGTATTTT
few TRBD1 TRBJ2-5 TRBV3-1 CASSSRGQGYEETQYF TGTGCCAGCAGCTCGCGAGGACAGGGGTACGAAGAGACCCAGTACTTC
few TRBD1 TRBJ1-2 TRBV6-5 CASSLVDRGNGYTF TGTGCCAGCAGCCTAGTAGACAGGGGCAATGGCTACACCTTC
many . TRBJ2-3 TRBV20-1 CSARTLGLEDTQYF TGCAGTGCTAGAACTCTAGGATTAGAAGATACGCAGTATTTT
few . TRBJ1-2 TRBV15 CATSRDRGWSTF TGTGCCACCAGCAGAGATCGGGGTTGGAGCACCTTC
. TRBD2 TRBJ2-5 TRBV5-1 CASSVGTSGQETQYF TGCGCCAGCAGCGTGGGGACTAGCGGACAAGAGACCCAGTACTTC
. TRBD1 TRBJ1-4 TRBV30 CAWSTSTGGGEKLFF TGTGCCTGGAGTACGTCGACAGGGGGGGGTGAAAAACTGTTTTTT
. TRBD2 TRBJ2-5 TRBV7-2 CASSRTSYQETQYF TGTGCCAGCAGCCGGACTAGCTACCAAGAGACCCAGTACTTC
. . TRBJ2-6 TRBV15 CATSRDTGSGANVLTF TGTGCCACCAGCAGAGATACAGGGTCTGGGGCCAACGTCCTGACTTTC
few . TRBJ1-4 TRBV20-1 CSATGTATNEKLFF TGCAGTGCTACGGGTACAGCAACTAATGAAAAACTGTTTTTT
few . TRBJ2-1 TRBV27 CASSFGGFSYNEQFF TGTGCCAGCAGTTTTGGAGGATTCTCCTACAATGAGCAGTTCTTC
many . TRBJ2-3 TRBV29-1 CSVDPRSTDTQYF TGCAGCGTTGACCCAAGAAGCACAGATACGCAGTATTTT
. . TRBJ2-3 TRBV3-1 CASSQVAVSPDTQYF TGTGCCAGCAGCCAAGTCGCGGTATCCCCGGATACGCAGTATTTT
. TRBD1 TRBJ2-3 TRBV7-2 CASSKRQGSDTQYF TGTGCCAGCAGCAAGCGACAGGGATCAGATACGCAGTATTTT
few TRBD1 TRBJ1-2 TRBV7-2 CASSFRGTGEVYTF TGTGCCAGCAGCTTTAGAGGGACAGGGGAGGTCTACACCTTC